Sequencing of this T cell receptor (beta chain) was carried out in a study of T cell responses to AZD1222 COVID-19 vaccine. The protocol was immunoSEQ multiplex PCR, while the TCRdb copy is restricted to in-frame clones and leaves out a portion. The top ten hold around 6.3% of the sample, which has about 150,000 clones, around 91% seen once. With 3 bases removed from V and 0 bases from J, the gap between germline ends came to 16 bases. The CDR3 runs to 17 residues. Germline V gives CDR1 SGDLS, CDR2 YYNGEE. The starting material was peripheral blood, obtained 28 days after the second AZD1222 dose. The source of this sequence is an adult who received the AZD1222 COVID-19 vaccine. The gene calls are TRBV9 and TRBJ1-3, with D perhaps TRBD1 (6 bases). CDR3 DNA sequence: TGTGCCAGCAGCGAAACCAGGGGAATCCACTCTGGAAACACCATATATTTT. This translates into CASSETRGIHSGNTIYF.